This T cell receptor (beta chain) was sequenced for a study of OX40 agonist ivuxolimab in advanced cancers. General study results and limits: No determination was made of the antigen specificity of the expanded peripheral T cells.

The method was immunoSEQ multiplex PCR; TCRdb's version includes in-frame clones alone and lacks a portion of them. The data show 70,000 to 75,000 clones, more than 85% seen once. In the case of this clone: As yet, its antigen is unknown.

Germline V gene sequence: CDR1 LNHDA, CDR2 SQIVND (reference sequence). Trimming took off 7 bases at V and 0 bases at J, with 10 bases between the two ends. The CDR3 extends over 14 amino acids. The sequencing here drew on CD4+ or CD8+ T cells sorted from blood, taken in a trial of the OX40 agonist ivuxolimab. The V and J genes are TRBV19 and TRBJ1-5; perhaps TRBD1 as D (5 bases). This receptor was identified in an adult with an advanced solid tumor such as melanoma, head and neck, liver or kidney cancer. The CDR3 DNA sequence: TGTGCCAGTACCCTGACAGTTAGCAATCAGCCCCAGCATTTT. Protein sequence: CASTLTVSNQPQHF.